The T cell receptor (beta chain) under discussion was sequenced for a study of T cell changes during pregnancy in multiple sclerosis. Libraries were prepared by immunoSEQ multiplex PCR; TCRdb keeps only in-frame clonotypes and omits some of them. The data contain 55,000 to 70,000 clones, more than 75% of them seen just once; the ten biggest clones take up 1.3% to 1.5%. This clone has a single count. The CDR3 totals 12 residues. Germline V gene lookup returns CDR1 KGHSH and CDR2 LQKENI. V shed 6 bases and J shed 4 bases, with 9 bases lying between them. The chain has TRBV18 and TRBJ2-5; D might be TRBD2 (5 bases). The sequencing used peripheral blood, collected in the third trimester of pregnancy. The receptor was isolated from a female donor in good health, enrolled as a control in a pregnancy study. CDR3 loop: CASSASGETQYF. CDR3 nucleotides: TGTGCCAGCTCGGCGAGCGGAGAGACCCAGTACTTC.